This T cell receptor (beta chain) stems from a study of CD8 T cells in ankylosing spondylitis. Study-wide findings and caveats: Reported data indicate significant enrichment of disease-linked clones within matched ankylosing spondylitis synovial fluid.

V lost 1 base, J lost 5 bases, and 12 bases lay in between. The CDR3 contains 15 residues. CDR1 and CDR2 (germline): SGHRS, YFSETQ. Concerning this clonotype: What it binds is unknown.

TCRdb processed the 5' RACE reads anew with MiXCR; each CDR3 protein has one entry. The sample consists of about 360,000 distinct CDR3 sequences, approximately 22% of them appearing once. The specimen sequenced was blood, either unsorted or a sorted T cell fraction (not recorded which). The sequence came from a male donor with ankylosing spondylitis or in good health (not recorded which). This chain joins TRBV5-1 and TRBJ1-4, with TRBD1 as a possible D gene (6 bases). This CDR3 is CASSLRARGNEKLFF. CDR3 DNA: TGCGCCAGCAGCTTGAGAGCGAGGGGGAATGAAAAACTGTTTTTT.